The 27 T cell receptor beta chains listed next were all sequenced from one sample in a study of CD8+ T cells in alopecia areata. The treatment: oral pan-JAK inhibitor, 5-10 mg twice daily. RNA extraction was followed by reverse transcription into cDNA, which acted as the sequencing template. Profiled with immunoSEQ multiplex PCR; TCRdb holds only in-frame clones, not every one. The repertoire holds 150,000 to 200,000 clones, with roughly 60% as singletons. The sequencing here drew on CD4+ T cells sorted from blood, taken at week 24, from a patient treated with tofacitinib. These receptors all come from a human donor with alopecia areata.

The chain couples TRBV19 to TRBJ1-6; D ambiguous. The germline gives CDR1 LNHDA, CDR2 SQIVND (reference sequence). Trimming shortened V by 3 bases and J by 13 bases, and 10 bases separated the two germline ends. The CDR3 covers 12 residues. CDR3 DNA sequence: TGTGCCAGTAGTATGGAGGGAGGCCCCCTCCACTTT. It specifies CASSMEGGPLHF.

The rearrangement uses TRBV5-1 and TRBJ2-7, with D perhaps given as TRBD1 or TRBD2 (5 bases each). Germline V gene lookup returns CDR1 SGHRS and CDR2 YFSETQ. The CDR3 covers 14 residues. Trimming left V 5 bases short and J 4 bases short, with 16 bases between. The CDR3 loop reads CASRPGPPQYEQYF. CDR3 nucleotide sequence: TGCGCCAGCAGACCGGGACCCCCCCAGTACGAGCAGTACTTC.

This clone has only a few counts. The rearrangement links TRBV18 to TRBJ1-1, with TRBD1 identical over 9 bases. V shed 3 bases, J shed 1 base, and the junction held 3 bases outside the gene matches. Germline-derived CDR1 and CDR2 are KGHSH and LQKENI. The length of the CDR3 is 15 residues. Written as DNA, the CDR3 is TGTGCCAGCTCACCGACAGGGGGATCGAACACTGAAGCTTTCTTT. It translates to CASSPTGGSNTEAFF. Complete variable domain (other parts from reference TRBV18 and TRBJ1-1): NAGVMQNPRHLVRRRGQEARLRCSPMKGHSHVYWYRQLPEEGLKFMVYLQKENIIDESGMPKERFSAEFPKEGPSILRIQQVVRGDSAAYFCASSPTGGSNTEAFFGQGTRLTVV.

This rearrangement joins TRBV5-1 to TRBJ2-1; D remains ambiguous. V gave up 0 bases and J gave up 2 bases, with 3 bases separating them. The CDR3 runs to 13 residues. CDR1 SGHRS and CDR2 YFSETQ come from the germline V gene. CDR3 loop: CASSLEPYNEQFF. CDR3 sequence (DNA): TGCGCCAGCAGCTTGGAACCCTACAATGAGCAGTTCTTC.

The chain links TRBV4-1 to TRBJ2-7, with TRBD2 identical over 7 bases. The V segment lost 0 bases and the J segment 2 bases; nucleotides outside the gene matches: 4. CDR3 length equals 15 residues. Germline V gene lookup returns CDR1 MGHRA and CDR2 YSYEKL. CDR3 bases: TGCGCCAGCAGCCAAGAGGTTAGCGGGCCCTACGAGCAGTACTTC. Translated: CASSQEVSGPYEQYF.

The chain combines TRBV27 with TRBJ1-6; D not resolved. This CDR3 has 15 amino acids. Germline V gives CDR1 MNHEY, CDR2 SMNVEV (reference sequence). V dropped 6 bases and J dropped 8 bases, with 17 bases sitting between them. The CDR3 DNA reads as TGTGCCAGCAGCCCTGCGCGGCCCCGAGATTCACCCCTCCACTTT. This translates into CASSPARPRDSPLHF.

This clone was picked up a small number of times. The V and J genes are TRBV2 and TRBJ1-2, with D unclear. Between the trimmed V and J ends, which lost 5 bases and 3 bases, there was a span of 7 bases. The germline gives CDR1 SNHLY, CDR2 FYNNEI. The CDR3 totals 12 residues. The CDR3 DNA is TGTGCCAGCAGTTACCGAGACTATGGCTACACCTTC. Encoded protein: CASSYRDYGYTF.

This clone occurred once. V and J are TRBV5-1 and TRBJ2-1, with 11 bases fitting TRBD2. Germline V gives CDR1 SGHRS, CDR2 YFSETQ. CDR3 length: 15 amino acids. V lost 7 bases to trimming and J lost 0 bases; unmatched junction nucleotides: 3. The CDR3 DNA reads TGCGCCAGCTCTAGCGGGGGGCCCTCCTACAATGAGCAGTTCTTC. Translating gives CASSSGGPSYNEQFF. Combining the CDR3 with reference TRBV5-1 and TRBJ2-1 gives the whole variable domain KAGVTQTPRYLIKTRGQQVTLSCSPISGHRSVSWYQQTPGQGLQFLFEYFSETQRNKGNFPGRFSGRQFSNSRSEMNVSTLELGDSALYLCASSSGGPSYNEQFFGPGTRLTVL.

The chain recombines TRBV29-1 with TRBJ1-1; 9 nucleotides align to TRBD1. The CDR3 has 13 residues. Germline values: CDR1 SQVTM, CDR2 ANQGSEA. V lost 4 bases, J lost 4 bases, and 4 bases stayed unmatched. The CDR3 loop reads CSVADRGITEAFF. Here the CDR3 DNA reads TGCAGCGTTGCAGACAGGGGGATCACTGAAGCTTTCTTT.

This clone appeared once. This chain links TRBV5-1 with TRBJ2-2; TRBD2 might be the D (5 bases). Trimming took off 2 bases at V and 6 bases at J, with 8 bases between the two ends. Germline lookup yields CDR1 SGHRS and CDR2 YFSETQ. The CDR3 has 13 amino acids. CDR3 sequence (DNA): TGCGCCAGCAGCTTAGAGGGCCCCGGGGAGCTGTTTTTT. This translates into CASSLEGPGELFF.

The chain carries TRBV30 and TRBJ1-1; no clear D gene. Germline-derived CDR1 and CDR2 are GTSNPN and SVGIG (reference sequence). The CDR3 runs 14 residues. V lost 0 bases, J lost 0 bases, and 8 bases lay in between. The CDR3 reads CAWSVGNLNTEAFF. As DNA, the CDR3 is TGTGCCTGGAGTGTCGGAAATCTGAACACTGAAGCTTTCTTT. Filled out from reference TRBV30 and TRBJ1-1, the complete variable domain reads SQTIHQWPATLVQPVGSPLSLECTVEGTSNPNLYWYRQAAGRGLQLLFYSVGIGQISSEVPQNLSASRPQDRQFILSSKKLLLSDSGFYLCAWSVGNLNTEAFFGQGTRLTVV.

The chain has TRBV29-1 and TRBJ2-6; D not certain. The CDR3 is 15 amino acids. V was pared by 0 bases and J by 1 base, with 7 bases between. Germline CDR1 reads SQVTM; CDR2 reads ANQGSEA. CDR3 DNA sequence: TGCAGCGTTGAAGAATTGGGGTCTGGGGCCAACGTCCTGACTTTC. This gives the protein CSVEELGSGANVLTF. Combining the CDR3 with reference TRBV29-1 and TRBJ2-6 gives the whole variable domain SAVISQKPSRDICQRGTSLTIQCQVDSQVTMMFWYRQQPGQSLTLIATANQGSEATYESGFVIDKFPISRPNLTFSTLTVSNMSPEDSSIYLCSVEELGSGANVLTFGAGSRLTVL.

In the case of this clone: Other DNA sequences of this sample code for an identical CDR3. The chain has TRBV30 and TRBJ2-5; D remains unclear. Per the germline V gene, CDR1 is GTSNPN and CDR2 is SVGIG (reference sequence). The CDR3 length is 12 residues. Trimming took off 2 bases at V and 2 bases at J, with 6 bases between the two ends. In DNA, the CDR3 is TGTGCCTGGAGTAACGGGCAAGAGACCCAGTACTTC. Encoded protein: CAWSNGQETQYF.

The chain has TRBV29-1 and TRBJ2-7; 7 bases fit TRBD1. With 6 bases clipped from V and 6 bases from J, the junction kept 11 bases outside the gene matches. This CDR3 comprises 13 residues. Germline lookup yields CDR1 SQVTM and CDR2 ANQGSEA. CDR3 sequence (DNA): TGCAGCGTCGCCTTGACAGGGCTTCCCGAGCAGTACTTC. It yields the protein CSVALTGLPEQYF.

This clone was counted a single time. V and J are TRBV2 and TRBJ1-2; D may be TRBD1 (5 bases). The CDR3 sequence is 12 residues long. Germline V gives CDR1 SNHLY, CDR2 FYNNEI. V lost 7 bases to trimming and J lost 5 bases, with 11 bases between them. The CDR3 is CASKKGTYGYTF. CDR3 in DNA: TGTGCCAGCAAGAAGGGGACTTATGGCTACACCTTC. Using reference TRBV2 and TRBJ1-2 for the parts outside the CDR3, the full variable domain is EPEVTQTPSHQVTQMGQEVILRCVPISNHLYFYWYRQILGQKVEFLVSFYNNEISEKSEIFDDQFSVERPDGSNFTLKIRSTKLEDSAMYFCASKKGTYGYTFGSGTRLTVV.

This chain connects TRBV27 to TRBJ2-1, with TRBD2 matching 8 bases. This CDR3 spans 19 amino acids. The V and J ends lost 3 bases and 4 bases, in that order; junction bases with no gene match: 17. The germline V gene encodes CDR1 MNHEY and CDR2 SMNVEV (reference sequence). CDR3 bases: TGTGCCAGCAGTTTTAAGGGGCGAGCTCTAGCGGGCCTATACAATGAGCAGTTCTTC. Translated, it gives CASSFKGRALAGLYNEQFF.

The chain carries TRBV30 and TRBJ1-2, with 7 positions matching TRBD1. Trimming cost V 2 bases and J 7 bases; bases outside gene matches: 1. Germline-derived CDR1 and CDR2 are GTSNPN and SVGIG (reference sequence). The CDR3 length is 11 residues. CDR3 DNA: TGTGCCTGGAGTACAGGGGCTGGCTACACCTTC. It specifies CAWSTGAGYTF.

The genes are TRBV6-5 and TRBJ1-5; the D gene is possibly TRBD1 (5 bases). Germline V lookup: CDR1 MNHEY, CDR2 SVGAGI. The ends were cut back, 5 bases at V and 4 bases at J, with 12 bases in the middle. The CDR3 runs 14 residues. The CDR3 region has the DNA TGTGCCAGCAGTGACGGGGGGTTAAATCAGCCCCAGCATTTT. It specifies CASSDGGLNQPQHF.

Here the CDR3 reads CASSSMTDTNTEAFF. CDR3 coding DNA: TGTGCCAGCAGTTCAATGACCGACACGAACACTGAAGCTTTCTTT. V and J are TRBV27 and TRBJ1-1, with unresolved D. CDR1 and CDR2 from the germline V gene are MNHEY and SMNVEV (reference sequence). CDR3 length equals 15 residues. The V and J ends lost 4 bases and 1 base respectively, with 13 bases between them.

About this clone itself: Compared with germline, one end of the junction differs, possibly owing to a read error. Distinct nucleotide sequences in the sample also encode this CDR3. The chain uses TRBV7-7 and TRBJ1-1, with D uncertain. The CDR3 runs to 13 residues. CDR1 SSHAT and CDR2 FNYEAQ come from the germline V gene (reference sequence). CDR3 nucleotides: TGTGCTAGCAGCTTGCGGCAGGACACTGAAGCTTTCTTT. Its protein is CASSLRQDTEAFF.

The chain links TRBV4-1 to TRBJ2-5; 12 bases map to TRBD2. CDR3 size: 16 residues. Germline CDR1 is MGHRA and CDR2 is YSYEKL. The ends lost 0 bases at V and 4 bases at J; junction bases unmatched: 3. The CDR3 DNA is TGCGCCAGCAGCCAAGAGCCTAGCGGGGGGGGAGAGACCCAGTACTTC. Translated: CASSQEPSGGGETQYF.

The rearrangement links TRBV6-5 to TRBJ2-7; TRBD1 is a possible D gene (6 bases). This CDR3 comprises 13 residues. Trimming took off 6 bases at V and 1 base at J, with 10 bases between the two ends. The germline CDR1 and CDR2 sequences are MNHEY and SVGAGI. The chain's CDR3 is CASRDSTSYEQYF. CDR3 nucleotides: TGTGCCAGCAGGGACAGTACTTCCTACGAGCAGTACTTC.

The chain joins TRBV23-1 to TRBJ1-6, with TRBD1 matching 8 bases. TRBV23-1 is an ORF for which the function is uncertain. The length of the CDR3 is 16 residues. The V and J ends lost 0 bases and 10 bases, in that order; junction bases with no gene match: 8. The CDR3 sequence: CASSQSWTGLFSPLHF. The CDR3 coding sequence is TGCGCCAGCAGTCAATCGTGGACAGGGTTATTCTCACCCCTCCACTTT.

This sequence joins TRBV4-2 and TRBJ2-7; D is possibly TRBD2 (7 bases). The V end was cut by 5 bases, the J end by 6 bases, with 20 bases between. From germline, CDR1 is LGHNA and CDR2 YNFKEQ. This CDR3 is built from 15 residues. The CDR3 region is CASSTRRGGPREQYF. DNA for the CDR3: TGTGCCAGCAGCACCCGTAGGGGGGGGCCGCGCGAGCAGTACTTC.

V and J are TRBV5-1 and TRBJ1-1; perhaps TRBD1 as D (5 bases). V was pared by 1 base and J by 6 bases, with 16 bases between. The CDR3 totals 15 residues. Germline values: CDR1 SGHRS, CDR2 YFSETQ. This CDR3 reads CASSLRLGAGSEAFF. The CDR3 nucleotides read TGCGCCAGCAGCTTGCGATTAGGGGCTGGCTCTGAAGCTTTCTTT.

The CDR3 nucleotides read TGCGCCAGCAGCCAACGGGTCGCCTATGGCTACACCTTC. Translation: CASSQRVAYGYTF. The V gene is TRBV5-1, the J gene TRBJ1-2; D is uncertain. The CDR3 length is 13 residues. CDR1 and CDR2 (germline): SGHRS, YFSETQ. Trimming removed 4 bases at V and 4 bases at J, with 11 bases between. The full variable domain, in which reference TRBV5-1 and TRBJ1-2 provide the parts outside the CDR3, is KAGVTQTPRYLIKTRGQQVTLSCSPISGHRSVSWYQQTPGQGLQFLFEYFSETQRNKGNFPGRFSGRQFSNSRSEMNVSTLELGDSALYLCASSQRVAYGYTFGSGTRLTVV.

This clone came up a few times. CDR3 region: CAWSVSGSTEKLFF. Here the CDR3 DNA reads TGTGCCTGGAGTGTATCAGGGAGTACTGAAAAACTGTTTTTT. The chain recombines TRBV30 with TRBJ1-4; D may be TRBD1 (5 bases). V was trimmed by 0 bases and J by 7 bases, leaving 12 bases between them. This CDR3 spans 14 amino acids. Germline V gene data show CDR1 as GTSNPN and CDR2 as SVGIG (reference sequence).